The entry below describes one T cell receptor (beta chain). The sample is drawn from a study of blood T cell repertoires in COVID-19. Study context: Samples of COVID-19 (acute and convalescent) were obtained from the United States, Italy and Spain.

V shed 4 bases, J shed 8 bases, and the junction held 11 bases outside the gene matches. The germline V gene encodes CDR1 SGHNT and CDR2 YENEEA. This CDR3 contains 16 residues. The method was immunoSEQ multiplex PCR; TCRdb's version includes in-frame clones alone and lacks a portion of them. This sample has 150,000 to 200,000 clones, with 85% to 90% found just once. Source material: peripheral blood. The origin of this receptor is a woman older than 75 in a cohort sampled during active or convalescent COVID-19. The chain joins TRBV11-3 to TRBJ1-4, with TRBD1 identical over 9 bases. The CDR3 loop is CASSSAPGQGKEKLFF. The CDR3 nucleotides are TGTGCCAGCAGCTCAGCTCCGGGACAGGGAAAGGAAAAACTGTTTTTT.